The present T cell receptor (beta chain) was sequenced within a study of blood T cell repertoires in COVID-19. Turning to the study itself: Acute-phase and convalescent COVID-19 samples originated in the United States, Italy and Spain.

Per the original data handling: It was from reference gene primer amplification that nucleated cell counts were estimated. The table came from immunoSEQ multiplex PCR; TCRdb's copy has only in-frame clones and leaves some out. V, J and clone size were drawn from that table, and D and trimming were deduced from the DNA. The sample gives 160,000 or so clones, 80% of which show up once; 6.5% to 8% is in the top ten. Sequenced: peripheral blood. The source of this sequence is a man between 65 and 85 years old with active or convalescent COVID-19.

In nucleotides, the CDR3 is TGTGCCAGCAGCCGAAGACTAGACTACGAGCAGTACTTC. Amino acids: CASSRRLDYEQYF. The rearrangement uses TRBV3-1 (or the pseudogene TRBV3-2) and TRBJ2-7; D is possibly TRBD2 (6 bases). The CDR3 has 13 residues. Trimming cost V 4 bases and J 3 bases, with 10 bases left between them. Germline CDR1 and CDR2: LGHDT and YNNKEL (reference sequence).